These 5 T cell receptor beta chains were all obtained from the same sample, sequenced in a study of blood T cell repertoires in COVID-19. TCRdb's copy holds only in-frame clones and misses some; the assay was immunoSEQ multiplex PCR. The repertoire holds 250,000 to 300,000 clones, with 80% to 85% as singletons. The material sequenced was PBMCs or T cells enriched from blood (not recorded which). The receptors shown here come from a man in his forties who had been exposed to COVID-19.

In its sample, this clone was seen once. This sequence joins TRBV20-1 and TRBJ1-5; D perhaps matches TRBD1 (6 bases). The CDR3 is 11 residues long. Trimming cost V 6 bases and J 14 bases, with 17 bases left between them. Looked up from germline, CDR1 is DFQATT and CDR2 is SNEGSKA (reference sequence). CDR3 sequence reads: CSANHGQSEHF. The DNA for the CDR3 is TGCAGTGCCAATCACGGACAGAGTGAGCATTTT.

The gene calls are TRBV29-1 and TRBJ1-2, with D hard to call. V was clipped by 5 bases and J by 3 bases, with 16 bases between them. The CDR3 consists of 14 residues. Looked up from germline, CDR1 is SQVTM and CDR2 is ANQGSEA. This CDR3 reads CSVRTLAGDYGYTF. The CDR3 DNA is TGCAGCGTTCGTACCCTAGCCGGGGACTATGGCTACACCTTC.

V is TRBV18 and J is TRBJ1-1; 7 bases fit TRBD1. This CDR3 has 13 residues. J gave up 7 bases and V 4 bases, and 6 bases lay outside the gene matches. The germline gives CDR1 KGHSH, CDR2 LQKENI. DNA for the CDR3: TGTGCCAGCTCACTGACTGGGACAGTTGAAGCTTTCTTT. Amino acid sequence: CASSLTGTVEAFF.

This clone has only one observation. The chain recombines TRBV7-2 with TRBJ1-2; D might be TRBD1 (6 bases). V was trimmed by 1 base and J by 4 bases, leaving 13 bases between them. This CDR3 comprises 15 residues. The germline V gene has CDR1 SGHTA and CDR2 FQGNSA. The CDR3 DNA reads TGTGCCAGCAGCTTAGATCGTGACAGGTCCTATGGCTACACCTTC. Translated, it gives CASSLDRDRSYGYTF. Together with reference TRBV7-2 and TRBJ1-2, the CDR3 gives the full variable domain: GAGVSQSPSNKVTEKGKDVELRCDPISGHTALYWYRQSLGQGLEFLIYFQGNSAPDKSGLPSDRFSAERTGGSVSTLTIQRTQQEDSAVYLCASSLDRDRSYGYTFGSGTRLTVV.

CDR3 nucleotides: TGTGCCAGCAGCTTGAATATCCCCTTAGAAGGGCGGGAGTCCGGGGAGCTGTTTTTT. Its protein product is CASSLNIPLEGRESGELFF. The chain employs TRBV5-6 and TRBJ2-2; TRBD2 aligns across 7 bases. This CDR3 contains 19 residues. V was pared by 1 base and J by 6 bases, with 18 bases of the junction left unmatched. Per germline, CDR1 SGHDT and CDR2 YYEEEE.